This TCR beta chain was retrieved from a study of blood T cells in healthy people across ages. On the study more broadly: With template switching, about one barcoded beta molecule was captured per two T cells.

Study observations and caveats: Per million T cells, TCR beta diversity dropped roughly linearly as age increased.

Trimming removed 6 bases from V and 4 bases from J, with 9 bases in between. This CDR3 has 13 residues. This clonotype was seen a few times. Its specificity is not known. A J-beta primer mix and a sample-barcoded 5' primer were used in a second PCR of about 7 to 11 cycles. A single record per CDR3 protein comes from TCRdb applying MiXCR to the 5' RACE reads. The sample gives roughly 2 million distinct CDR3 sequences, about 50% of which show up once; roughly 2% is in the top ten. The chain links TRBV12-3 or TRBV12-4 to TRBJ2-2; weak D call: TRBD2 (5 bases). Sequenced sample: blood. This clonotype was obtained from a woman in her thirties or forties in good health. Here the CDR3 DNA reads TGTGCCAGCAGCTACGCGGGCACCGGGGAGCTGTTTTTT. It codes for CASSYAGTGELFF.